The 32 T cell receptor beta chains listed next were all sequenced from one sample in a study of naive and memory T cell subsets. Both TRBC1 and TRBC2 were covered by a beta constant-region primer of two equimolar oligonucleotides. One entry per CDR3 protein, called by TCRdb with MiXCR from the UMI-ligation and nested PCR reads. The data hold 130,000 to 150,000 distinct CDR3 sequences, with over 15% observed a single time. Sequencing was performed on naive CD4+ T cells from blood. The source of these receptors is a human donor in good health.

This chain joins TRBV7-3 and TRBJ2-1, with 7 bases lining up with TRBD2. The V gene end was trimmed by 4 bases and the J gene end by 7 bases; junction bases not matched to a gene: 4. Germline V CDR1 and CDR2: SGHTA, FQGTGA. The CDR3 extends over 13 amino acids. The CDR3 nucleotides read TGTGCCAGCAGCTCCCAGCGGGGAAATGAGCAGTTCTTC. The encoded protein is CASSSQRGNEQFF.

This clonotype was observed a few times. V usage is TRBV11-1 and J usage is TRBJ2-2; D perhaps matches TRBD1 (6 bases). Germline CDR1 SGHAT, CDR2 FQDESV (reference sequence). Between the trimmed V and J ends, which lost 5 bases and 3 bases, there was a span of 19 bases. The CDR3 has 17 residues. The CDR3 here is CASSTTGRGLDTGELFF. CDR3 nucleotides: TGTGCCAGCAGCACTACTGGCAGGGGATTAGACACCGGGGAGCTGTTTTTT.

Only a few counts were recorded for this clonotype. The J gene is TRBJ2-3, the V gene TRBV7-2; possibly TRBD1 or TRBD2 for D (5 bases each). The CDR3 is 15 amino acids. Germline CDR1 is SGHTA and CDR2 is FQGNSA. The V and J ends lost 6 bases and 2 bases respectively, with 15 bases between them. The CDR3 coding sequence is TGTGCCAGCAGTCGTGTCAGGGAGTTCACAGATACGCAGTATTTT. This codes for CASSRVREFTDTQYF.

The CDR3 nucleotides are TGTGCCAGCAGCTTACAGGCCTCGGGGCGTAATGAGCAGTTCTTC. This encodes CASSLQASGRNEQFF. The chain recombines TRBV7-3 with TRBJ2-1; either TRBD1 or TRBD2 may fit D (5 bases each). The ends were cut back, 2 bases at V and 7 bases at J, with 15 bases in the middle. This CDR3 has 15 amino acids. The germline CDR1 and CDR2 sequences are SGHTA and FQGTGA.

This clonotype showed up just a few times. V is TRBV7-2 and J is TRBJ2-3; 7 positions agree with TRBD2. V shed 4 bases and J 1 base; nucleotides not matched to a gene: 5. The V gene's germline CDR1 is SGHTA and CDR2 FQGNSA. This CDR3 has 15 residues. CDR3 nucleotide sequence: TGTGCCAGCAGCTCACAGCGGGGACGCACAGATACGCAGTATTTT. This translates into CASSSQRGRTDTQYF.

This chain uses TRBV5-4 with TRBJ2-3; unclear D gene. CDR1 SGHNT and CDR2 YYREEE come from the germline V gene (reference sequence). The germline V and J ends were trimmed by 4 bases and 3 bases, with 12 bases remaining between them. CDR3 length equals 14 residues. DNA of the CDR3: TGTGCCAGCAGCCCCGCCGGAAGGACAGATACGCAGTATTTT. Translated: CASSPAGRTDTQYF.

The gene calls are TRBV24-1 and TRBJ2-1; D remains ambiguous. Germline assignment: CDR1 KGHDR and CDR2 SFDVKD. V lost 7 bases to trimming and J lost 0 bases, with 15 bases between them. The CDR3 loop spans 16 amino acids. The CDR3: CATSPTGARSYNEQFF. The CDR3 coding sequence is TGTGCCACCAGCCCGACTGGAGCCCGCTCCTACAATGAGCAGTTCTTC.

This clonotype turned up a few times. The chain uses TRBV24-1 and TRBJ1-5; D is uncertain. Germline CDR1 and CDR2: KGHDR and SFDVKD. Deletions cut 9 bases from V and 2 bases from J, with 7 bases between. The CDR3 is 12 residues long. The CDR3 bases are TGTGCCACCGCGGATGGCAATCAGCCCCAGCATTTT. This encodes CATADGNQPQHF.

This rearrangement joins TRBV9 to TRBJ2-1, with D uncertain. In germline, CDR1 is SGDLS, CDR2 YYNGEE. This CDR3 comprises 13 residues. Between the trimmed V and J ends, which lost 0 bases and 10 bases, there was a span of 11 bases. This chain's CDR3 is CASSVATAGEQFF. The CDR3 DNA reads as TGTGCCAGCAGCGTAGCTACGGCAGGAGAGCAGTTCTTC.

The chain has TRBV4-2 and TRBJ1-6, with TRBD1 identical over 9 bases. V lost 2 bases to trimming and J lost 7 bases; unmatched junction nucleotides: 6. Germline V gene sequence: CDR1 LGHNA, CDR2 YNFKEQ. The CDR3 spans 16 residues. CDR3 DNA sequence: TGTGCCAGCAGCCAACGGCCGGGGACAGGGAATTCACCCCTCCACTTT. Amino acids: CASSQRPGTGNSPLHF.

The chain links TRBV15 to TRBJ2-5; D perhaps matches TRBD1 (6 bases). CDR1 is LNHNV, CDR2 YYDKDF, per germline (reference sequence). Trimming pared 0 bases from V and 0 bases from J, leaving 17 bases between. The CDR3 is 18 amino acids. The CDR3 here is CATSRDPWGLSNQETQYF. The CDR3 DNA sequence: TGTGCCACCAGCAGAGATCCCTGGGGGCTCAGCAACCAAGAGACCCAGTACTTC.

This clonotype has a handful of counts. This rearrangement joins TRBV12-3 or TRBV12-4 to TRBJ2-5; 10 bases fit TRBD1. The CDR3 length is 16 residues. The ends lost 5 bases at V and 1 base at J; junction bases unmatched: 7. The CDR3 reads CASSPGTGATQETQYF. As DNA, the CDR3 is TGTGCCAGCAGTCCAGGGACAGGGGCTACCCAAGAGACCCAGTACTTC.

The chain links TRBV7-2 to TRBJ1-3, with no clear D. This CDR3 has 15 residues. The germline V gene has CDR1 SGHTA and CDR2 FQGNSA. V was cut by 0 bases and J by 0 bases, with 6 bases left in between. CDR3 coding DNA: TGTGCCAGCAGCTTAGCACGGTACTCTGGAAACACCATATATTTT. Residues: CASSLARYSGNTIYF.

This clonotype has a handful of counts. This sequence joins TRBV6-4 and TRBJ2-2; the D call may be TRBD1 or TRBD2 (5 bases each). V was clipped by 6 bases and J by 2 bases, with 10 bases between them. Germline V gene sequence: CDR1 MRHNA, CDR2 SNTAGT. The CDR3 sequence is 14 residues long. CDR3 sequence: CASRRDGNTGELFF. CDR3 nucleotide sequence: TGTGCCAGCAGAAGGGACGGAAACACCGGGGAGCTGTTTTTT.

This clonotype was seen a handful of times. The chain joins TRBV7-2 to TRBJ2-1, with 8 bases aligning to TRBD2. With V trimmed by 4 bases and J by 9 bases, 20 bases remained unmatched. The CDR3 spans 18 residues. Germline V lookup: CDR1 SGHTA, CDR2 FQGNSA. This CDR3 reads CASSYDAGTSPWVFEQFF. CDR3 bases: TGTGCCAGCAGCTACGACGCCGGGACTAGTCCCTGGGTCTTTGAGCAGTTCTTC.

The chain has TRBV13 and TRBJ2-7; 7 bases map to TRBD2. V shed 5 bases, J shed 11 bases, and the junction held 9 bases outside the gene matches. The CDR3 sequence is 12 residues long. From germline, CDR1 is PRHDT and CDR2 FYEKMQ (reference sequence). CDR3 bases: TGTGCCAGCAGCACTCGGGACTACCATAAGTACTTC. Translating it yields CASSTRDYHKYF.

This clonotype has more than one count but fewer than ten. The chain joins TRBV6-5 to TRBJ2-1, with D hard to call. The germline gives CDR1 MNHEY, CDR2 SVGAGI. V lost 4 bases and J lost 14, with 18 bases in between. There are 13 residues in the CDR3. The chain's CDR3 is CASSLLSLSSKFF. The CDR3 DNA sequence: TGTGCCAGCAGTTTACTTTCCCTGTCTTCGAAGTTCTTC.

This clonotype was counted between two and nine times. This rearrangement joins TRBV7-2 to TRBJ2-6; D is undetermined. V lost 5 bases to trimming and J lost 0 bases, with 11 bases between them. This CDR3 has 16 amino acids. Germline V gives CDR1 SGHTA, CDR2 FQGNSA. The CDR3 loop reads CASSHRMSSGANVLTF. The CDR3 coding sequence is TGTGCCAGCAGCCATCGAATGAGCTCTGGGGCCAACGTCCTGACTTTC. The whole variable domain, filled in from reference TRBV7-2 and TRBJ2-6, reads GAGVSQSPSNKVTEKGKDVELRCDPISGHTALYWYRQSLGQGLEFLIYFQGNSAPDKSGLPSDRFSAERTGGSVSTLTIQRTQQEDSAVYLCASSHRMSSGANVLTFGAGSRLTVL.

This clonotype was counted many times. The rearrangement links TRBV12-3 or TRBV12-4 to TRBJ2-6; no clear D gene. The V gene lost 6 bases and the J gene lost 0 bases, with 9 bases spanning the gap. There are 15 residues in the CDR3. In DNA, the CDR3 is TGTGCCAGCAGGACAAGTTCCTCTGGGGCCAACGTCCTGACTTTC. Translated, it gives CASRTSSSGANVLTF.

A few counts support this clonotype. This rearrangement joins TRBV4-1 to TRBJ1-4; no firm D call. V lost 4 bases and J 8 bases, leaving 14 bases between the germline ends. This CDR3 has 14 amino acids. Germline-derived CDR1 and CDR2 are MGHRA and YSYEKL. The CDR3 loop is CASSLVTSTEKLFF. DNA of the CDR3: TGCGCCAGCAGCCTTGTAACAAGTACCGAAAAACTGTTTTTT.

This clonotype turned up a few times. V gene TRBV2 combines with J gene TRBJ2-5, with 9 nucleotides matching TRBD1. The CDR3 runs to 15 residues. CDR1 and CDR2 (germline): SNHLY, FYNNEI. V trimming: 8 bases; J trimming: 7 bases; junction bases outside the gene matches: 14. CDR3 protein: CASATPTGGRGTQYF. CDR3 in DNA: TGTGCCAGCGCTACGCCTACAGGGGGCCGGGGGACCCAGTACTTC.

This chain connects TRBV18 to TRBJ1-2, with TRBD1 matching 7 bases. The trim removed 3 bases at V and 8 bases at J, leaving 12 bases unmatched. The CDR3 loop spans 15 amino acids. The V gene's germline CDR1 is KGHSH and CDR2 LQKENI. CDR3 DNA: TGTGCCAGCTCACCGGGTACAGGGGACCTAATCGGCTACACCTTC. Its protein product is CASSPGTGDLIGYTF.

The V and J genes are TRBV24-1 and TRBJ2-3, with D uncertain. The germline V gene encodes CDR1 KGHDR and CDR2 SFDVKD. The CDR3 has 18 amino acids. V lost 11 bases and J 6 bases, leaving 32 bases between the germline ends. CDR3 sequence: CANTTKPHRAPVRDTQYF. CDR3 nucleotide sequence: TGTGCCAACACCACCAAGCCACACCGGGCCCCAGTTCGGGATACGCAGTATTTT.

This clonotype was detected many times. The rearrangement joins TRBV7-9 to TRBJ2-5; 11 bases line up with TRBD1. The CDR3 loop spans 18 amino acids. Per the germline V gene, CDR1 is SEHNR and CDR2 is FQNEAQ (reference sequence). Trimming cost V 3 bases and J 5 bases; bases outside gene matches: 14. CDR3 region: CASSFSSGQGAAWETQYF. The CDR3 nucleotides are TGTGCCAGCAGCTTCTCATCCGGACAGGGGGCAGCTTGGGAGACCCAGTACTTC.

There are a few counts of this clonotype. The chain couples TRBV20-1 to TRBJ2-1; D is unclear. This CDR3 has 14 residues. V lost 4 bases, J lost 4 bases, and 14 bases lay in between. Germline lookup yields CDR1 DFQATT and CDR2 SNEGSKA (reference sequence). The DNA of the CDR3 is TGCAGTGCTAACCTCCTCCAACTGTACAATGAGCAGTTCTTC. Translated: CSANLLQLYNEQFF.

This clonotype appeared a few times. The rearrangement joins TRBV11-2 to TRBJ2-7; 7 bases are a match to TRBD1. Germline V CDR1 and CDR2: SGHAT, FQNNGV. This CDR3 has 16 residues. V shed 4 bases and J 2 bases; nucleotides not matched to a gene: 11. The CDR3 DNA is TGTGCCAGCAGCTCTCGGGACAGAACATATCCCTACGAGCAGTACTTC. It translates to CASSSRDRTYPYEQYF.

The chain combines TRBV6-6 with TRBJ1-5; D possibly corresponds to TRBD1 (6 bases). The CDR3 has 16 amino acids. Germline V lookup: CDR1 MNHNY, CDR2 SVGAGI (reference sequence). V was cut by 0 bases and J by 2 bases, with 11 bases left in between. The CDR3 protein is CASSYSGGQRNQPQHF. CDR3 bases: TGTGCCAGCAGTTACTCAGGTGGACAGCGCAATCAGCCCCAGCATTTT.

This clonotype showed up just a few times. The genes are TRBV6-2 or TRBV6-3 and TRBJ1-1, with D unclear. Trimming left V 2 bases short and J 8 bases short, with 6 bases between. CDR3 length equals 11 residues. The germline gives CDR1 MNHEY, CDR2 SVGEGT. The CDR3 coding sequence is TGTGCCAGCAGTTACGCGTGGGAAGCTTTCTTT. Amino acids: CASSYAWEAFF.

The chain has TRBV12-3 or TRBV12-4 and TRBJ2-3; D remains ambiguous. The CDR3 is 12 amino acids. The V end lost 9 bases, the J end lost 1 base, and 8 bases lay between the germline ends. The CDR3, as DNA: TGTGCCAGTTTCCGACGCACAGATACGCAGTATTTT. This translates into CASFRRTDTQYF.

The sample holds a few counts of this clonotype. The CDR3 nucleotides are TGCAGCGTTTCGACGGGACCTCGTGAAAAACTGTTTTTT. It yields the protein CSVSTGPREKLFF. The chain uses TRBV29-1 and TRBJ1-4; D is perhaps TRBD1 (5 bases). The CDR3 length is 13 residues. The V gene's germline CDR1 is SQVTM and CDR2 ANQGSEA. Trimming took 5 bases from V and 7 from J, leaving 14 bases between them.

This clonotype was observed a few times. The chain is built from TRBV6-6 and TRBJ2-2; tentatively, D is TRBD2 (5 bases). Germline lookup yields CDR1 MNHNY and CDR2 SVGAGI (reference sequence). The CDR3 runs to 15 residues. Between the trimmed V and J ends, which lost 8 bases and 2 bases, there was a span of 15 bases. For the CDR3, the DNA is TGTGCCAGCGTTGACGCGGGTATCAACACCGGGGAGCTGTTTTTT. It translates to CASVDAGINTGELFF.

This clonotype was counted between two and nine times. CDR3 DNA: TGCAGCGTTGAGCCTAGCGGGACAGATACGCAGTATTTT. It translates to CSVEPSGTDTQYF. The V and J genes are TRBV29-1 and TRBJ2-3; 8 nucleotides line up with TRBD2. The germline V gene encodes CDR1 SQVTM and CDR2 ANQGSEA. The CDR3 is 13 amino acids. V lost 3 bases and J lost 3; bases outside the gene matches: 2.